These 26 T cell receptor beta chains were sequenced from one sample in a study of blood T cells in healthy people across ages. With a J-beta primer mix and a sample-barcoded 5' primer, a second PCR ran about 7 to 12 cycles. One entry per CDR3 protein, called by TCRdb with MiXCR from the 5' RACE reads. The repertoire holds over 700,000 distinct CDR3 sequences, with around 25% as singletons. These data are also associated with another study on T cells of mothers and their children.

Sequences were obtained from blood. Receptors originate from a boy younger than 18 in good health.

V is TRBV7-8 and J is TRBJ2-3; no definite D call. Trimming removed 5 bases from V and 5 bases from J, with 17 bases in between. Germline lookup yields CDR1 SGHVS and CDR2 FQNEAQ. The CDR3 runs to 15 residues. CDR3 amino acids: CASSPQELRRDTQYF. The DNA of the CDR3 is TGTGCCAGCAGCCCCCAGGAGCTGAGGAGAGATACGCAGTATTTT.

The V and J genes are TRBV14 and TRBJ2-1; 11 nucleotides line up with TRBD2. Trimming took 3 bases from V and 9 from J; bases not matched to a gene: 10. The CDR3 sequence is 16 residues long. CDR1 and CDR2 (germline): SGHDN, FVKESK. The CDR3 sequence is CASSHPTSGTLGEQFF. The CDR3 DNA reads as TGTGCCAGCAGCCATCCGACTAGCGGGACTTTGGGTGAGCAGTTCTTC.

The rearrangement joins TRBV28 to TRBJ2-2, with unresolved D. From germline, CDR1 is MDHEN and CDR2 SYDVKM. The CDR3 is made up of 13 amino acids. V lost 5 bases and J lost 8, with 12 bases in between. CDR3 sequence (DNA): TGTGCCAGCAGTCCTCGGACGGCGGGGGAGCTGTTTTTT. It translates to CASSPRTAGELFF. Using reference TRBV28 and TRBJ2-2 for the parts outside the CDR3, the full variable domain is DVKVTQSSRYLVKRTGEKVFLECVQDMDHENMFWYRQDPGLGLRLIYFSYDVKMKEKGDIPEGYSVSREKKERFSLILESASTNQTSMYLCASSPRTAGELFFGEGSRLTVL.

This clonotype has just a few counts. The rearrangement links TRBV29-1 to TRBJ2-5; D is possibly TRBD2 (5 bases). Judging by the DNA end, TRBJ2-7 fits better; the J call may be wrong. This CDR3 spans 12 amino acids. The V gene's germline CDR1 is SQVTM and CDR2 ANQGSEA. CDR3 protein: CSVLSGAYEQYF. The CDR3 nucleotides are TGCAGCGTCCTCTCCGGGGCCTACGAGCAGTACTTC.

This chain joins TRBV19 and TRBJ2-4; 10 bases agree with TRBD1. The CDR3 contains 16 residues. V lost 6 bases and J lost 6; bases outside the gene matches: 11. Germline assignment: CDR1 LNHDA and CDR2 SQIVND (reference sequence). CDR3 nucleotide sequence: TGTGCCAGTAGCTCCAATTCCGGACAGGGGGGAAACATTCAGTACTTC. As protein: CASSSNSGQGGNIQYF. Full variable domain (remainder filled in from reference TRBV19 and TRBJ2-4): DGGITQSPKYLFRKEGQNVTLSCEQNLNHDAMYWYRQDPGQGLRLIYYSQIVNDFQKGDIAEGYSVSREKKESFPLTVTSAQKNPTAFYLCASSSNSGQGGNIQYFGAGTRLSVL.

The V call is TRBV19, the J call TRBJ2-5, with a weak D call TRBD2 (6 bases). The germline gives CDR1 LNHDA, CDR2 SQIVND (reference sequence). The CDR3 length is 13 residues. Trimming shortened V by 5 bases and J by 7 bases, and 14 bases separated the two germline ends. This CDR3 is CASSGTPSGTQYF. The CDR3 nucleotides read TGTGCCAGTAGTGGGACTCCATCGGGGACCCAGTACTTC.

This clonotype has just a few counts. One end of the junction varies from germline; a read error may be responsible. This chain links TRBV11-1 with TRBJ2-1; 10 positions agree with TRBD2. The germline CDR1 and CDR2 sequences are SGHAT and FQDESV (reference sequence). This CDR3 spans 17 amino acids. The CDR3 here is CASSPKSGGANYNEQFF. CDR3 nucleotide sequence: TGTGCCAGCAGCCCTAAAAGCGGGGGGGCCAACTACAACGAGCAGTTCTTC.

The chain recombines TRBV27 with TRBJ1-5, with a tentative D call TRBD1 (6 bases). Germline V gives CDR1 MNHEY, CDR2 SMNVEV (reference sequence). The CDR3 sequence is 15 residues long. The V end was cut by 6 bases, the J end by 5 bases, with 17 bases between. In DNA form, the CDR3 reads TGTGCCAGCAGACCCATTCAGGGGCGGGATCAGCCCCAGCATTTT. Translating it yields CASRPIQGRDQPQHF.

The rearrangement uses TRBV7-3 and TRBJ2-5; tentative D call: TRBD2 (5 bases). The CDR3 is made up of 15 amino acids. The V end was cut by 0 bases, the J end by 4 bases, with 12 bases between. Germline V gives CDR1 SGHTA, CDR2 FQGTGA. The CDR3 loop reads CASSLTSGMGETQYF. In DNA form, the CDR3 reads TGTGCCAGCAGCTTAACGTCCGGGATGGGAGAGACCCAGTACTTC.

V is TRBV29-1 and J is TRBJ1-2; D gene unclear. The V gene's germline CDR1 is SQVTM and CDR2 ANQGSEA. The V and J ends lost 5 bases and 7 bases respectively, with 8 bases between them. The CDR3 runs 10 residues. The CDR3 nucleotides read TGCAGCGTTTCTGAGGCTGGCTACACCTTC. Protein: CSVSEAGYTF.

V is TRBV28 and J is TRBJ2-1; TRBD1 is a possible D gene (5 bases). Germline-derived CDR1 and CDR2 are MDHEN and SYDVKM. Trimming stripped 5 bases from V and 9 bases from J, with 11 bases between. This CDR3 contains 12 residues. In DNA form, the CDR3 reads TGTGCCAGCAGTCTAGGCAGGGCTGAGCAGTTCTTC. This gives the protein CASSLGRAEQFF.

The V call is TRBV4-3, the J call TRBJ1-2, with D perhaps TRBD1 (6 bases). V dropped 7 bases and J dropped 2 bases, with 11 bases sitting between them. The CDR3 extends over 13 amino acids. The germline V gene has CDR1 LGHNA and CDR2 YSLEER. This chain's CDR3 is CASKGHENYGYTF. The CDR3 DNA follows: TGCGCCAGCAAGGGACACGAGAACTATGGCTACACCTTC.

This chain joins TRBV11-3 and TRBJ2-4, with 7 nucleotides matching TRBD1. V lost 4 bases to trimming and J lost 5 bases; unmatched junction nucleotides: 5. The length of the CDR3 is 14 residues. CDR1 and CDR2 (germline): SGHNT, YENEEA. The CDR3 DNA is TGTGCCAGCAGCTCCTGGACAGGTGAAAACATTCAGTACTTC. This codes for CASSSWTGENIQYF.

This clonotype occurred a few times. The chain couples TRBV5-1 to TRBJ2-4, with a possible D match to TRBD1 (6 bases). The V gene's germline CDR1 is SGHRS and CDR2 YFSETQ. CDR3 length: 15 residues. The V and J ends lost 2 bases and 0 bases respectively, with 9 bases between them. CDR3 protein: CASSLGDIAKNIQYF. CDR3 DNA: TGCGCCAGCAGCTTAGGGGACATAGCCAAAAACATTCAGTACTTC.

This clonotype was observed a few times. The rearrangement links TRBV11-2 to TRBJ1-1; D gene unclear. CDR3 length equals 12 residues. The V and J ends lost 1 base and 8 bases respectively, with 8 bases between them. Germline lookup yields CDR1 SGHAT and CDR2 FQNNGV. CDR3 protein: CASSLVALEAFF. CDR3 bases: TGTGCCAGCAGCTTAGTGGCGCTAGAAGCTTTCTTT.

This clonotype was found a few times. The V gene is TRBV6-1, the J gene TRBJ1-1; D is unclear. CDR1 is MNHNS and CDR2 is SASEGT in the germline V gene. The CDR3 is 13 residues long. Trimming took 7 bases from V and 0 from J, leaving 9 bases between them. The CDR3 protein is CASTREMNTEAFF. In nucleotides, the CDR3 is TGTGCCAGCACGAGGGAAATGAACACTGAAGCTTTCTTT.

The chain has TRBV12-3 or TRBV12-4 and TRBJ2-4, with no clear D. The CDR3 is 13 residues long. V dropped 4 bases and J dropped 8 bases, with 12 bases sitting between them. CDR3 sequence: CASSSSSIDIQYF. DNA of the CDR3: TGTGCCAGCAGTTCCTCCAGTATAGACATTCAGTACTTC.

There are a few counts of this clonotype. The CDR3 nucleotides are TGCAGCGTTGTGGGACAGCTTTCGTACGAGCAGTACTTC. Translating it yields CSVVGQLSYEQYF. The rearrangement joins TRBV29-1 to TRBJ2-7, with TRBD1 matching over 7 bases. The CDR3 runs 13 residues. Trimming removed 4 bases from V and 4 bases from J; junction bases left unmatched: 7. Germline V lookup: CDR1 SQVTM, CDR2 ANQGSEA.

The chain employs TRBV28 and TRBJ2-5, with 12 bases aligning to TRBD1. The J call may be incorrect, as the DNA end agrees better with TRBJ2-7. The CDR3 covers 15 residues. Germline V gene sequence: CDR1 MDHEN, CDR2 SYDVKM. CDR3 DNA sequence: TGTGCCAGCAGGCCCCCCGGGACAGGGGGCAACGAGCAGTACTTC. Its protein product is CASRPPGTGGNEQYF.

This clonotype occurred a few times. The chain is built from TRBV2 and TRBJ2-2; D is perhaps TRBD2 (6 bases). Germline values: CDR1 SNHLY, CDR2 FYNNEI. The CDR3 is made up of 15 amino acids. V dropped 6 bases and J dropped 4 bases, with 15 bases sitting between them. The chain's CDR3 is CASSRDRGSTGELFF. CDR3 bases: TGTGCCAGCAGCCGGGACCGGGGGTCCACCGGGGAGCTGTTTTTT. Based on the CDR3 plus reference TRBV2 and TRBJ2-2, the full variable domain is EPEVTQTPSHQVTQMGQEVILRCVPISNHLYFYWYRQILGQKVEFLVSFYNNEISEKSEIFDDQFSVERPDGSNFTLKIRSTKLEDSAMYFCASSRDRGSTGELFFGEGSRLTVL.

This clonotype came up a few times. The genes are TRBV28 and TRBJ2-1, with 9 positions matching TRBD1. The germline CDR1 and CDR2 sequences are MDHEN and SYDVKM. CDR3 length: 17 amino acids. The trim removed 5 bases at V and 4 bases at J, leaving 12 bases unmatched. CDR3 coding DNA: TGTGCCAGCAGTCCCCCTATGGACAGGGGACGTTACAATGAGCAGTTCTTC. It is translated as CASSPPMDRGRYNEQFF.

This chain's CDR3 is CASSATGREQPQHF. The CDR3 coding sequence is TGCGCCAGCAGCGCTACAGGGAGGGAACAGCCCCAGCATTTT. The V and J genes are TRBV5-1 and TRBJ1-5; D is perhaps TRBD1 (6 bases). The germline gives CDR1 SGHRS, CDR2 YFSETQ. The germline V and J ends were trimmed by 4 bases and 7 bases, with 15 bases remaining between them. The length of the CDR3 is 14 residues.

A single count supports this clonotype. The rearrangement links TRBV5-5 to TRBJ2-1; D tentatively fits TRBD1 or TRBD2 (5 bases each). In germline, CDR1 is SGHKS, CDR2 YYEKEE (reference sequence). Deletions cut 6 bases from V and 0 bases from J, with 13 bases between. The CDR3 is made up of 15 amino acids. This CDR3 reads CASTSTGLSYNEQFF. DNA for the CDR3: TGTGCCAGCACCAGCACGGGGCTCTCCTACAATGAGCAGTTCTTC.

This sequence joins TRBV15 and TRBJ2-4; D is unclear. Germline V gene lookup returns CDR1 LNHNV and CDR2 YYDKDF (reference sequence). V lost 8 bases and J 0 bases, leaving 8 bases between the germline ends. The CDR3 covers 13 residues. The CDR3 loop is CATAEIAKNIQYF. CDR3 coding DNA: TGTGCCACCGCGGAGATAGCCAAAAACATTCAGTACTTC.

The chain uses TRBV7-9 and TRBJ2-6; no clear D gene. The V gene lost 5 bases and the J gene lost 0 bases, with 20 bases spanning the gap. The CDR3 extends over 19 amino acids. Germline V CDR1 and CDR2: SEHNR, FQNEAQ (reference sequence). CDR3 residues: CASSPRRTLGYSGANVLTF. The CDR3 DNA reads TGTGCCAGCAGCCCTCGGCGGACGCTGGGTTACTCTGGGGCCAACGTCCTGACTTTC.

This chain uses TRBV6-5 with TRBJ2-3, with D tentatively TRBD2 (6 bases). This CDR3 spans 12 amino acids. V gave up 8 bases and J gave up 3 bases, with 9 bases separating them. Germline-derived CDR1 and CDR2 are MNHEY and SVGAGI. The CDR3 region has the DNA TGTGCCAGCGGACGGGAGACAGATACGCAGTATTTT. It is translated as CASGRETDTQYF.